The next 18 T cell receptor beta chains were all read from a single sample in a study of early T cells in non-severe SARS-CoV-2 infection. TCRdb redid the calling of the 5' RACE reads with MiXCR, one entry per CDR3 protein. There are 30,000 or so distinct CDR3 sequences in the sample; roughly 5.3% occur only once, and roughly 4.1% lies in the top ten. Input material: whole blood. Receptor source: an adult who was a healthcare worker with PCR-confirmed SARS-CoV-2 infection or an uninfected control (not recorded which).

This clonotype has a count of ten or more. This CDR3 is missing its conserved last phenylalanine or tryptophan, likely due to a read error. The chain carries TRBV6-5 and TRBJ1-1, with TRBD1 as a possible D gene (5 bases). Germline lookup yields CDR1 MNHEY and CDR2 SVGAGI. This CDR3 is built from 16 residues. Trimming cost V 0 bases and J 3 bases, with 14 bases left between them. CDR3 protein: CASSYSMGVTDTEAFL. CDR3 nucleotides: TGTGCCAGCAGTTACTCGATGGGGGTTACGGACACTGAAGCTTTCCTT.

There are many counts of this clonotype. The chain joins TRBV3-1 to TRBJ2-7; D is undetermined. The CDR3 consists of 15 residues. Germline assignment: CDR1 LGHDT and CDR2 YNNKEL (reference sequence). The V gene lost 1 base and the J gene lost 0 bases, with 10 bases spanning the gap. CDR3 DNA sequence: TGTGCCAGCAGCCAAGGCCCCCATAGCTCCTACGAGCAGTACTTC. As protein: CASSQGPHSSYEQYF.

In its sample, this clonotype was seen a few times. This chain links TRBV7-2 with TRBJ2-7; 13 bases match TRBD2. This CDR3 is built from 17 residues. J was trimmed by 5 bases and V by 5 bases; bases with no gene match: 12. Germline CDR1 SGHTA, CDR2 FQGNSA. The CDR3 region has the DNA TGTGCCAGCAGCGGCCGGGACATGGGACTAGCGGGAAACGAGCAGTACTTC. Translated, it gives CASSGRDMGLAGNEQYF.

To note about this clonotype: Sequence at one end of the junction differs from germline and may be a read error. The rearrangement uses TRBV9 and TRBJ2-3, with 9 bases identical to TRBD1. Germline V CDR1 and CDR2: SGDLS, YYNGEE. The length of the CDR3 is 16 residues. In DNA, the CDR3 is TGTACCAGCAGCTTCCGGGACAGGGCACGCACAGATACGCAGTATTTT. Translation: CTSSFRDRARTDTQYF.

This clonotype was observed at least ten times. The CDR3 sequence: CAISESTSGHTGELFF. The CDR3 region has the DNA TGTGCCATCAGTGAGTCGACTAGCGGGCACACCGGGGAGCTGTTTTTT. V usage is TRBV10-3 and J usage is TRBJ2-2, with 10 nucleotides matching TRBD2. V trimming: 0 bases; J trimming: 3 bases; junction bases outside the gene matches: 1. The CDR3 sequence is 16 residues long. Germline values: CDR1 ENHRY, CDR2 SYGVKD.

The CDR3 DNA is TGCAGTGCTAGAACAGGGGTTGGCGAGCAGTACTTC. Protein: CSARTGVGEQYF. The V gene is TRBV20-1, the J gene TRBJ2-7, with 7 bases lining up with TRBD1. Trimming at V came to 2 bases and at J to 6 bases, leaving 4 bases not matched to a gene. Looked up from germline, CDR1 is DFQATT and CDR2 is SNEGSKA (reference sequence). The CDR3 length is 12 residues.

Sample share makes this clonotype medium-sized. The gene calls are TRBV6-6 and TRBJ2-1; TRBD2 aligns across 8 bases. The CDR3 is 17 residues long. With 0 bases clipped from V and 4 bases from J, the junction kept 8 bases outside the gene matches. In germline, CDR1 is MNHNY, CDR2 SVGAGI (reference sequence). The CDR3 DNA follows: TGTGCCAGCAGTTACTCGCCGGCTAGCGGGCTTTACAATGAGCAGTTCTTC. It codes for CASSYSPASGLYNEQFF.

This clonotype was detected ten times or more. The V call is TRBV5-6, the J call TRBJ2-1, with 10 bases that match TRBD2. The CDR3 sequence is 15 residues long. The trim removed 6 bases at V and 7 bases at J, leaving 10 bases unmatched. CDR1 is SGHDT and CDR2 is YYEEEE in the germline V gene. CDR3 nucleotide sequence: TGTGCCAGCACGTCGGGACTAGCGAATCAAAATGAGCAGTTCTTC. The encoded protein is CASTSGLANQNEQFF.

This clonotype was recorded many times. V usage is TRBV10-2 and J usage is TRBJ2-5; D is unclear. CDR3 length: 13 residues. Germline V CDR1 and CDR2: WSHSY, SAAADI. V lost 3 bases and J lost 4, with 9 bases in between. CDR3 nucleotide sequence: TGCGCCAGCAGTGATCCCACGCGAGAGACCCAGTACTTC. Its translation: CASSDPTRETQYF.

This clonotype has ten or more counts. The chain employs TRBV28 and TRBJ2-6; a weak D match, TRBD2 (6 bases). With 8 bases removed from V and 0 bases from J, the gap between germline ends came to 11 bases. The germline V gene encodes CDR1 MDHEN and CDR2 SYDVKM. The CDR3 loop spans 15 amino acids. Here the CDR3 DNA reads TGTGCCAGCGGACTGCGGGGCTCTGGGGCCAACGTCCTGACTTTC. It codes for CASGLRGSGANVLTF.

CDR3 region: CSARFGPSTIYF. The CDR3 region has the DNA TGCAGTGCTAGATTTGGCCCCTCAACTATATATTTT. The chain couples TRBV20-1 to TRBJ1-3; D remains ambiguous. This CDR3 has 12 amino acids. Germline CDR1 DFQATT, CDR2 SNEGSKA (reference sequence). Trimming cost V 2 bases and J 13 bases, with 15 bases left between them.

The table lists this clonotype with a few counts. V is TRBV20-1 and J is TRBJ1-5, with D maybe TRBD1 (5 bases). Germline V CDR1 and CDR2: DFQATT, SNEGSKA (reference sequence). Trimming cost V 3 bases and J 3 bases, with 12 bases left between them. The CDR3 consists of 14 residues. The CDR3 sequence is CSASSGRDNQPQHF. In DNA, the CDR3 is TGCAGTGCTAGTTCCGGCAGGGACAATCAGCCCCAGCATTTT.

This clonotype was seen a handful of times. This chain connects TRBV18 to TRBJ1-3; 9 nucleotides line up with TRBD1. Germline trimming cut 4 bases from V and 2 bases from J; bases unmatched to any gene: 3. Germline lookup yields CDR1 KGHSH and CDR2 LQKENI. The CDR3 is 15 amino acids. The DNA of the CDR3 is TGTGCCAGCTCACTCGGGACAGGGCCTGGAAACACCATATATTTT. Its translation is CASSLGTGPGNTIYF. Based on the CDR3 plus reference TRBV18 and TRBJ1-3, the full variable domain is NAGVMQNPRHLVRRRGQEARLRCSPMKGHSHVYWYRQLPEEGLKFMVYLQKENIIDESGMPKERFSAEFPKEGPSILRIQQVVRGDSAAYFCASSLGTGPGNTIYFGEGSWLTVV.

This clonotype came up many times. The J gene is TRBJ1-5, the V gene TRBV20-1; 12 bases are shared with TRBD1. Trimming removed 0 bases from V and 3 bases from J; junction bases left unmatched: 15. The germline gives CDR1 DFQATT, CDR2 SNEGSKA (reference sequence). This CDR3 is 20 amino acids long. This CDR3 reads CSARDMVGQGASSNNQPQHF. CDR3 in DNA: TGCAGTGCTAGAGATATGGTGGGACAGGGGGCAAGTAGTAACAATCAGCCCCAGCATTTT.

This clonotype was recorded at least ten times. V usage is TRBV7-6 and J usage is TRBJ2-4; TRBD1 matches at 9 bases. Germline trimming cut 0 bases from V and 8 bases from J; bases unmatched to any gene: 5. Per germline, CDR1 SGHVS and CDR2 FNYEAQ. This CDR3 region has 15 residues. The CDR3 loop reads CASSLATGGQDIQYF. CDR3 sequence (DNA): TGTGCCAGCAGCTTAGCCACAGGGGGCCAGGACATTCAGTACTTC.

This clonotype has at least ten counts. V is TRBV10-1 and J is TRBJ2-3, with D tentatively TRBD1 (7 bases). CDR1 and CDR2 from the germline V gene are WNHNN and SYGVQD (reference sequence). V lost 5 bases to trimming and J lost 2 bases, with 14 bases between them. The CDR3 is made up of 15 amino acids. CDR3 nucleotide sequence: TGCGCCAGCAGTCAGGGGGGTTCGACCACAGATACGCAGTATTTT. Translated, it gives CASSQGGSTTDTQYF.

This clonotype was detected ten times or more. The chain carries TRBV6-2 or TRBV6-3 and TRBJ1-2; D is ambiguous. Germline CDR1 MNHEY, CDR2 SVGEGT. The CDR3 contains 14 residues. V lost 4 bases and J 4 bases, leaving 13 bases between the germline ends. The CDR3 loop reads CASSSRGRGYGYTF. CDR3 bases: TGTGCCAGCAGTTCCCGAGGAAGAGGCTATGGCTACACCTTC.

Ten or more counts support this clonotype. This chain joins TRBV7-6 and TRBJ2-1; 7 bases map to TRBD2. The germline V gene encodes CDR1 SGHVS and CDR2 FNYEAQ. CDR3 length equals 14 residues. Unmatched junction bases numbered 6, after V lost 1 base and J lost 9 bases. Here the CDR3 reads CASSLGGRAVEQFF. DNA for the CDR3: TGTGCCAGCAGCTTAGGGGGGAGGGCCGTTGAGCAGTTCTTC.